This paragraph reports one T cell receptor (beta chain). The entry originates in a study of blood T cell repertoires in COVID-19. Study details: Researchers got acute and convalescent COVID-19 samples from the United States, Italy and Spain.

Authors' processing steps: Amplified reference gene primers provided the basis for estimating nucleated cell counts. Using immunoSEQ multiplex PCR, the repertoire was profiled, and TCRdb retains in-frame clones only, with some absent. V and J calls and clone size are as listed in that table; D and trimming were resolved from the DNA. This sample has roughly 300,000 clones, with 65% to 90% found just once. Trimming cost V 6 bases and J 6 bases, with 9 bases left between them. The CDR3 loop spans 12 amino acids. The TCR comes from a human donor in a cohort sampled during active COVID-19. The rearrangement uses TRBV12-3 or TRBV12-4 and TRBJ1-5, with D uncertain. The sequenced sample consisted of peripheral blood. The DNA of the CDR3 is TGTGCCAGCAGCACATCCATTCAGCCCCAGCATTTT. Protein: CASSTSIQPQHF.